These 23 T cell receptor beta chains were sequenced from one sample in a study of blood T cell repertoires in COVID-19 (dated by TCRdb to 2020 to 2022). Library method: the immunoSEQ multiplex PCR assay. TCRdb re-hosts the immuneACCESS table, in-frame sequences only. Its copies lack some clones; in the studies checked, an unresolved V gene accounts for under half of them, and the cause for the rest is not known. For this sample there are some 80,000 clones; around 84% appear just once. The ten biggest clones cover 30% to 45% of the sample. The sample consisted of peripheral blood. The receptor set was obtained from a woman between 65 and 79 years old with acute or convalescent COVID-19.

The V call is TRBV3-1 (or the pseudogene TRBV3-2), the J call TRBJ1-1; 8 positions match TRBD1. J was trimmed by 4 bases and V by 4 bases; bases with no gene match: 8. CDR1 and CDR2 (germline): LGHDT, YNNKEL (reference sequence). The CDR3 totals 15 residues. The CDR3 DNA is TGTGCCAGCAGCCTTCAGGGGGCGGTTAGCACTGAAGCTTTCTTT. The encoded protein is CASSLQGAVSTEAFF.

The rearrangement uses TRBV5-1 and TRBJ2-2; TRBD1 matches 7 bases. The junction had 8 bases not matched to a gene; V was cut back by 7 bases and J by 5 bases. Germline lookup yields CDR1 SGHRS and CDR2 YFSETQ. The CDR3 is made up of 14 amino acids. The CDR3 sequence is CASEPGQRTGELFF. The CDR3 DNA follows: TGCGCCAGCGAACCGGGACAGCGAACCGGGGAGCTGTTTTTT.

This clone was seen more than once but under ten times. The J gene is TRBJ1-5, the V gene TRBV12-3 or TRBV12-4; a possible D gene is TRBD1 (6 bases). CDR3 length equals 13 residues. V was pared by 7 bases and J by 3 bases, with 10 bases between. In DNA, the CDR3 is TGTGCCAGCACCTGGGACACCAATCAGCCCCAGCATTTT. This sequence encodes CASTWDTNQPQHF.

The CDR3 coding sequence is TGTGCCAGCAGCTTGGGATCCAACAGGGGAAATCAGCCCCAGCATTTT. The encoded protein is CASSLGSNRGNQPQHF. The V gene is TRBV5-5, the J gene TRBJ1-5, with TRBD1 identical over 7 bases. Trimming took 0 bases from V and 4 from J; bases not matched to a gene: 7. The CDR3 totals 16 residues. Germline CDR1 SGHKS, CDR2 YYEKEE (reference sequence).

The chain is built from TRBV30 and TRBJ2-2; 8 bases match TRBD2. The CDR3 consists of 15 residues. CDR1 and CDR2 (germline): GTSNPN, SVGIG (reference sequence). The junction had 10 bases not matched to a gene; V was cut back by 5 bases and J by 5 bases. The chain's CDR3 is CAWSGPGGETGELFF. As DNA, the CDR3 is TGTGCCTGGTCCGGCCCGGGAGGGGAAACCGGGGAGCTGTTTTTT. The full variable domain, with the rest looked up from reference TRBV30 and TRBJ2-2, is SQTIHQWPATLVQPVGSPLSLECTVEGTSNPNLYWYRQAAGRGLQLLFYSVGIGQISSEVPQNLSASRPQDRQFILSSKKLLLSDSGFYLCAWSGPGGETGELFFGEGSRLTVL.

V usage is TRBV2 and J usage is TRBJ1-4; D is undetermined. Germline values: CDR1 SNHLY, CDR2 FYNNEI. Trimming took 4 bases from V and 4 from J, leaving 16 bases between them. The CDR3 is 16 amino acids. This CDR3 is CASSVVRAAGNEKLFF. The CDR3 DNA reads TGTGCCAGCAGTGTGGTTCGGGCAGCGGGTAATGAAAAACTGTTTTTT.

The chain combines TRBV10-2 with TRBJ2-7; possible D gene TRBD2, 6 bases. The CDR3 runs 14 residues. With 11 bases removed from V and 0 bases from J, the gap between germline ends came to 17 bases. CDR1 is WSHSY and CDR2 is SAAADI in the germline V gene. The CDR3 region has the DNA TGCGCCTCCGTGGGGGGTGTGAGCTCCTACGAGCAGTACTTC. Translation gives CASVGGVSSYEQYF.

This chain uses TRBV29-1 with TRBJ2-5, with D perhaps TRBD2 (6 bases). Germline lookup yields CDR1 SQVTM and CDR2 ANQGSEA. V lost 4 bases, J lost 2 bases, and 8 bases lay in between. The CDR3 has 12 residues. CDR3 sequence: CSVVGSQETQYF. CDR3 DNA sequence: TGCAGCGTTGTCGGGAGTCAAGAGACCCAGTACTTC.

This rearrangement joins TRBV27 to TRBJ2-1; 7 bases match TRBD2. This CDR3 region has 15 residues. The V gene's germline CDR1 is MNHEY and CDR2 SMNVEV (reference sequence). The trim removed 0 bases at V and 6 bases at J, leaving 5 bases unmatched. Here the CDR3 DNA reads TGTGCCAGCAGTTTATCCCCTAGCGGACCCAATGAGCAGTTCTTC. Protein sequence: CASSLSPSGPNEQFF.

The chain employs TRBV12-3 or TRBV12-4 and TRBJ2-3; D remains unclear. The V and J ends lost 6 bases and 5 bases respectively, with 9 bases between them. The CDR3 contains 12 residues. The CDR3, as DNA: TGTGCCAGCAGCCCCTTTATAGATACGCAGTATTTT. Its translation is CASSPFIDTQYF.

The V and J genes are TRBV6-5 and TRBJ1-1, with 7 bases aligning to TRBD1. The CDR3 extends over 13 amino acids. Germline trimming cut 6 bases from V and 1 base from J; bases unmatched to any gene: 2. CDR1 and CDR2 (germline): MNHEY, SVGAGI. CDR3 nucleotide sequence: TGTGCCAGCAGGACAGGGACGAACACTGAAGCTTTCTTT. This codes for CASRTGTNTEAFF.

The V call is TRBV6-5, the J call TRBJ2-5, with 8 bases that match TRBD2. Per the germline V gene, CDR1 is MNHEY and CDR2 is SVGAGI. The J segment lost 3 bases and the V segment lost 5 bases, leaving 8 bases of the junction unmatched. This CDR3 comprises 15 residues. The CDR3 protein is CASSLTGTREETQYF. The CDR3 DNA reads TGTGCCAGCAGTCTCACCGGGACTAGGGAAGAGACCCAGTACTTC.

The chain couples TRBV6-5 to TRBJ2-3, with TRBD1 matching over 9 bases. CDR1 MNHEY and CDR2 SVGAGI come from the germline V gene. The CDR3 spans 13 residues. V shed 6 bases, J shed 3 bases, and the junction held 1 base outside the gene matches. The CDR3 is CASRGQGTDTQYF. CDR3 nucleotides: TGTGCCAGCAGAGGACAGGGGACAGATACGCAGTATTTT.

This clone was found a few times. This rearrangement joins TRBV11-3 to TRBJ2-2; D may be TRBD1 (7 bases). V lost 4 bases and J 5 bases, leaving 14 bases between the germline ends. CDR1 and CDR2 from the germline V gene are SGHNT and YENEEA. This CDR3 contains 15 residues. The CDR3 DNA reads as TGTGCCAGCAGCTCACGGGGGACAGAGACCGGGGAGCTGTTTTTT. Protein: CASSSRGTETGELFF.

The V call is TRBV6-6, the J call TRBJ2-1; tentative D call: TRBD2 (6 bases). V shed 6 bases and J shed 9 bases, with 15 bases lying between them. The CDR3 contains 13 residues. Germline V gives CDR1 MNHNY, CDR2 SVGAGI (reference sequence). CDR3 protein: CASSKEGGFEQFF. The CDR3 nucleotides are TGTGCCAGCAGCAAAGAGGGAGGATTTGAGCAGTTCTTC.

V usage is TRBV27 and J usage is TRBJ1-5; a possible D gene is TRBD1 (6 bases). The CDR3 has 15 amino acids. The V end was cut by 2 bases, the J end by 0 bases, with 8 bases between. CDR1 and CDR2 (germline): MNHEY, SMNVEV (reference sequence). CDR3 coding DNA: TGTGCCAGCAGTTTAGGCAGGGGTAGCAATCAGCCCCAGCATTTT. As protein: CASSLGRGSNQPQHF.

V is TRBV30 and J is TRBJ2-6; a weak D match, TRBD1 (5 bases). The germline V gene encodes CDR1 GTSNPN and CDR2 SVGIG (reference sequence). V lost 3 bases and J 12 bases, leaving 18 bases between the germline ends. There are 14 residues in the CDR3. CDR3 coding DNA: TGTGCCTGGAGCCCAGGGAAAAAGGGAAGCGTCCTGACTTTC. As protein: CAWSPGKKGSVLTF.

The chain has TRBV10-3 and TRBJ2-5; possible D gene TRBD2, 5 bases. The CDR3 runs 14 residues. Germline assignment: CDR1 ENHRY and CDR2 SYGVKD. The V and J ends lost 4 bases and 3 bases respectively, with 12 bases between them. CDR3 DNA: TGTGCCATCAGTGCTACGGGATCGGAAGAGACCCAGTACTTC. Encoded protein: CAISATGSEETQYF.

The chain is built from TRBV30 and TRBJ1-1, with D possibly being TRBD1 (5 bases). The V and J ends lost 2 bases and 0 bases respectively, with 10 bases between them. CDR1 is GTSNPN and CDR2 is SVGIG in the germline V gene (reference sequence). CDR3 size: 14 residues. CDR3 DNA sequence: TGTGCCTGGAGTCGGGACTGGATGAACACTGAAGCTTTCTTT. This encodes CAWSRDWMNTEAFF.

The rearrangement links TRBV4-2 to TRBJ2-7; D may be TRBD1 (5 bases). CDR3 length: 14 residues. The V end was cut by 0 bases, the J end by 5 bases, with 11 bases between. Germline CDR1 reads LGHNA; CDR2 reads YNFKEQ. Here the CDR3 DNA reads TGTGCCAGCAGCCAAGAGGGGCAGTTCCACGAGCAGTACTTC. Amino acids: CASSQEGQFHEQYF.

The chain has TRBV19 and TRBJ2-5, with TRBD2 matching over 10 bases. The CDR3 length is 15 residues. The germline V gene encodes CDR1 LNHDA and CDR2 SQIVND (reference sequence). V was clipped by 3 bases and J by 2 bases; unmatched bases: 3. The CDR3 loop reads CASSILAGEQETQYF. CDR3 sequence (DNA): TGTGCCAGTAGTATCCTAGCGGGGGAACAAGAGACCCAGTACTTC.

The gene calls are TRBV24-1 and TRBJ2-2, with 7 bases aligning to TRBD2. The germline V gene encodes CDR1 KGHDR and CDR2 SFDVKD. V was clipped by 1 base and J by 6 bases; unmatched bases: 7. This CDR3 spans 16 amino acids. The DNA for the CDR3 is TGTGCCACCAGTGATTTTGGGTCTAGCGGATCCGGGGAGCTGTTTTTT. This translates into CATSDFGSSGSGELFF.

CDR3 in amino acids: CASSLGTSTNEQFF. The CDR3 nucleotides read TGCGCCAGCAGCTTGGGGACTAGCACCAATGAGCAGTTCTTC. This chain links TRBV5-1 with TRBJ2-1; TRBD2 matches at 8 bases. The germline CDR1 and CDR2 sequences are SGHRS and YFSETQ. This CDR3 is built from 14 residues. V gave up 0 bases and J gave up 6 bases; unmatched junction bases: 2.